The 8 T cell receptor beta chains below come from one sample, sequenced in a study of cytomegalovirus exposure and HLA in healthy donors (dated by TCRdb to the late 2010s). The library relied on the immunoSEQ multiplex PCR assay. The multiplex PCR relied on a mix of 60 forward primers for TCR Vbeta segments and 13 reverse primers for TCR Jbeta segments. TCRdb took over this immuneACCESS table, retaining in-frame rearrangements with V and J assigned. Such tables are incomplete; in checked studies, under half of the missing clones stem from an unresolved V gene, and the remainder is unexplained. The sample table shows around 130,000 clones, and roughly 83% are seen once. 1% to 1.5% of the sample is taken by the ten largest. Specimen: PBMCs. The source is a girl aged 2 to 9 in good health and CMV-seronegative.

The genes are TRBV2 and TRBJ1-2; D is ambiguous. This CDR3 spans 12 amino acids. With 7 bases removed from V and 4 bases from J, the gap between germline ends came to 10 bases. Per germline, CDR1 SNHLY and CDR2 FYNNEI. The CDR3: CASKSKSYGYTF. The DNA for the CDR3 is TGTGCCAGCAAGTCTAAGAGCTATGGCTACACCTTC.

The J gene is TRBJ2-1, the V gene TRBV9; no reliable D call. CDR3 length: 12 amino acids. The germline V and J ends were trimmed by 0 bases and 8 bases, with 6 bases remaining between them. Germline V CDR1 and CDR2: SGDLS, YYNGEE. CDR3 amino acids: CASSVGADEQFF. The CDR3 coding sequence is TGTGCCAGCAGCGTAGGTGCGGATGAGCAGTTCTTC.

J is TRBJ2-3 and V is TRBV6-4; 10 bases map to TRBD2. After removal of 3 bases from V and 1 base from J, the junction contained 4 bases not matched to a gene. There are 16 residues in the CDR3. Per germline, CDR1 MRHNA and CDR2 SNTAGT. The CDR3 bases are TGTGCCAGCAGTGAATTTCTAGCGGGAGGCACAGATACGCAGTATTTT. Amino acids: CASSEFLAGGTDTQYF.

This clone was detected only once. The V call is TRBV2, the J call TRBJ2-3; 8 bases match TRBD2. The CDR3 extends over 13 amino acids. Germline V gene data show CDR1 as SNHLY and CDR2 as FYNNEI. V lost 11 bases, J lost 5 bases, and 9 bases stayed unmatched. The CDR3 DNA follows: TGTGCCGGGCGGGAGGCCAACGGAGATACGCAGTATTTT. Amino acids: CAGREANGDTQYF.

CDR3 region: CASSQGQGDGYTF. The CDR3 DNA follows: TGCGCCAGCAGCCAGGGACAGGGGGATGGCTACACCTTC. The chain is built from TRBV4-1 and TRBJ1-2, with 11 bases lining up with TRBD1. CDR1 MGHRA and CDR2 YSYEKL come from the germline V gene. The CDR3 covers 13 residues. V lost 3 bases to trimming and J lost 6 bases; unmatched junction nucleotides: 0.

The CDR3 loop is CASSSTGTNEKLFF. In DNA, the CDR3 is TGTGCCAGCAGTTCGACAGGGACTAATGAAAAACTGTTTTTT. The chain employs TRBV28 and TRBJ1-4; 7 bases fit TRBD1. The V gene end was trimmed by 4 bases and the J gene end by 2 bases; junction bases not matched to a gene: 1. The CDR3 consists of 14 residues. Germline V gene lookup returns CDR1 MDHEN and CDR2 SYDVKM.

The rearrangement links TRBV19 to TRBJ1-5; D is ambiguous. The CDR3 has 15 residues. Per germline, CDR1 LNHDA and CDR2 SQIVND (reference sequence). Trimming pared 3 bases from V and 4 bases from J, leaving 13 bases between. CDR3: CASSIGQALNQPQHF. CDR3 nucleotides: TGTGCCAGTAGTATCGGTCAGGCCCTGAATCAGCCCCAGCATTTT. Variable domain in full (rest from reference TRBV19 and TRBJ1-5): DGGITQSPKYLFRKEGQNVTLSCEQNLNHDAMYWYRQDPGQGLRLIYYSQIVNDFQKGDIAEGYSVSREKKESFPLTVTSAQKNPTAFYLCASSIGQALNQPQHFGDGTRLSIL.

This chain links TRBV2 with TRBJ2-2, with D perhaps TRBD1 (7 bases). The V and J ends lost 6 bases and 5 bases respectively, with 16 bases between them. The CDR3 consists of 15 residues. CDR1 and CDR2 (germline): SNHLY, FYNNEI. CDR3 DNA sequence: TGTGCCAGCAGACGGGACAGACTAGAAACCGGGGAGCTGTTTTTT. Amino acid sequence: CASRRDRLETGELFF.